This TCR beta chain was sequenced in a study of T-cell memory formation after mild COVID-19. Findings and caveats of the study: Most CD4+ clones that shrank were in CM and EM, while CD8+ ones turned up in EMRA.

Comment on this clonotype: Its antigen is unidentified.

TCRdb re-called the 5' RACE reads with MiXCR, one entry per CDR3 protein. The data show about 350,000 distinct CDR3 sequences, 12% to 15% seen once. The CDR3 runs to 19 residues. The germline V gene encodes CDR1 LGHNA and CDR2 YSLEER. The junction had 13 bases not matched to a gene; V was cut back by 1 base and J by 2 bases. This receptor was taken from a man aged 18-30 years who had mild COVID-19 (a few samples of this study predate the infection). Cell type and time point are not known. This chain uses TRBV4-3 with TRBJ2-5, with 10 bases aligning to TRBD2. Sequencing input: PBMCs or a T cell subset sorted from them (not recorded which). CDR3 sequence: CASSQGRGSGGYSQETQYF. The CDR3 DNA is TGCGCCAGCAGCCAAGGGAGGGGTAGCGGGGGGTACTCGCAAGAGACCCAGTACTTC.